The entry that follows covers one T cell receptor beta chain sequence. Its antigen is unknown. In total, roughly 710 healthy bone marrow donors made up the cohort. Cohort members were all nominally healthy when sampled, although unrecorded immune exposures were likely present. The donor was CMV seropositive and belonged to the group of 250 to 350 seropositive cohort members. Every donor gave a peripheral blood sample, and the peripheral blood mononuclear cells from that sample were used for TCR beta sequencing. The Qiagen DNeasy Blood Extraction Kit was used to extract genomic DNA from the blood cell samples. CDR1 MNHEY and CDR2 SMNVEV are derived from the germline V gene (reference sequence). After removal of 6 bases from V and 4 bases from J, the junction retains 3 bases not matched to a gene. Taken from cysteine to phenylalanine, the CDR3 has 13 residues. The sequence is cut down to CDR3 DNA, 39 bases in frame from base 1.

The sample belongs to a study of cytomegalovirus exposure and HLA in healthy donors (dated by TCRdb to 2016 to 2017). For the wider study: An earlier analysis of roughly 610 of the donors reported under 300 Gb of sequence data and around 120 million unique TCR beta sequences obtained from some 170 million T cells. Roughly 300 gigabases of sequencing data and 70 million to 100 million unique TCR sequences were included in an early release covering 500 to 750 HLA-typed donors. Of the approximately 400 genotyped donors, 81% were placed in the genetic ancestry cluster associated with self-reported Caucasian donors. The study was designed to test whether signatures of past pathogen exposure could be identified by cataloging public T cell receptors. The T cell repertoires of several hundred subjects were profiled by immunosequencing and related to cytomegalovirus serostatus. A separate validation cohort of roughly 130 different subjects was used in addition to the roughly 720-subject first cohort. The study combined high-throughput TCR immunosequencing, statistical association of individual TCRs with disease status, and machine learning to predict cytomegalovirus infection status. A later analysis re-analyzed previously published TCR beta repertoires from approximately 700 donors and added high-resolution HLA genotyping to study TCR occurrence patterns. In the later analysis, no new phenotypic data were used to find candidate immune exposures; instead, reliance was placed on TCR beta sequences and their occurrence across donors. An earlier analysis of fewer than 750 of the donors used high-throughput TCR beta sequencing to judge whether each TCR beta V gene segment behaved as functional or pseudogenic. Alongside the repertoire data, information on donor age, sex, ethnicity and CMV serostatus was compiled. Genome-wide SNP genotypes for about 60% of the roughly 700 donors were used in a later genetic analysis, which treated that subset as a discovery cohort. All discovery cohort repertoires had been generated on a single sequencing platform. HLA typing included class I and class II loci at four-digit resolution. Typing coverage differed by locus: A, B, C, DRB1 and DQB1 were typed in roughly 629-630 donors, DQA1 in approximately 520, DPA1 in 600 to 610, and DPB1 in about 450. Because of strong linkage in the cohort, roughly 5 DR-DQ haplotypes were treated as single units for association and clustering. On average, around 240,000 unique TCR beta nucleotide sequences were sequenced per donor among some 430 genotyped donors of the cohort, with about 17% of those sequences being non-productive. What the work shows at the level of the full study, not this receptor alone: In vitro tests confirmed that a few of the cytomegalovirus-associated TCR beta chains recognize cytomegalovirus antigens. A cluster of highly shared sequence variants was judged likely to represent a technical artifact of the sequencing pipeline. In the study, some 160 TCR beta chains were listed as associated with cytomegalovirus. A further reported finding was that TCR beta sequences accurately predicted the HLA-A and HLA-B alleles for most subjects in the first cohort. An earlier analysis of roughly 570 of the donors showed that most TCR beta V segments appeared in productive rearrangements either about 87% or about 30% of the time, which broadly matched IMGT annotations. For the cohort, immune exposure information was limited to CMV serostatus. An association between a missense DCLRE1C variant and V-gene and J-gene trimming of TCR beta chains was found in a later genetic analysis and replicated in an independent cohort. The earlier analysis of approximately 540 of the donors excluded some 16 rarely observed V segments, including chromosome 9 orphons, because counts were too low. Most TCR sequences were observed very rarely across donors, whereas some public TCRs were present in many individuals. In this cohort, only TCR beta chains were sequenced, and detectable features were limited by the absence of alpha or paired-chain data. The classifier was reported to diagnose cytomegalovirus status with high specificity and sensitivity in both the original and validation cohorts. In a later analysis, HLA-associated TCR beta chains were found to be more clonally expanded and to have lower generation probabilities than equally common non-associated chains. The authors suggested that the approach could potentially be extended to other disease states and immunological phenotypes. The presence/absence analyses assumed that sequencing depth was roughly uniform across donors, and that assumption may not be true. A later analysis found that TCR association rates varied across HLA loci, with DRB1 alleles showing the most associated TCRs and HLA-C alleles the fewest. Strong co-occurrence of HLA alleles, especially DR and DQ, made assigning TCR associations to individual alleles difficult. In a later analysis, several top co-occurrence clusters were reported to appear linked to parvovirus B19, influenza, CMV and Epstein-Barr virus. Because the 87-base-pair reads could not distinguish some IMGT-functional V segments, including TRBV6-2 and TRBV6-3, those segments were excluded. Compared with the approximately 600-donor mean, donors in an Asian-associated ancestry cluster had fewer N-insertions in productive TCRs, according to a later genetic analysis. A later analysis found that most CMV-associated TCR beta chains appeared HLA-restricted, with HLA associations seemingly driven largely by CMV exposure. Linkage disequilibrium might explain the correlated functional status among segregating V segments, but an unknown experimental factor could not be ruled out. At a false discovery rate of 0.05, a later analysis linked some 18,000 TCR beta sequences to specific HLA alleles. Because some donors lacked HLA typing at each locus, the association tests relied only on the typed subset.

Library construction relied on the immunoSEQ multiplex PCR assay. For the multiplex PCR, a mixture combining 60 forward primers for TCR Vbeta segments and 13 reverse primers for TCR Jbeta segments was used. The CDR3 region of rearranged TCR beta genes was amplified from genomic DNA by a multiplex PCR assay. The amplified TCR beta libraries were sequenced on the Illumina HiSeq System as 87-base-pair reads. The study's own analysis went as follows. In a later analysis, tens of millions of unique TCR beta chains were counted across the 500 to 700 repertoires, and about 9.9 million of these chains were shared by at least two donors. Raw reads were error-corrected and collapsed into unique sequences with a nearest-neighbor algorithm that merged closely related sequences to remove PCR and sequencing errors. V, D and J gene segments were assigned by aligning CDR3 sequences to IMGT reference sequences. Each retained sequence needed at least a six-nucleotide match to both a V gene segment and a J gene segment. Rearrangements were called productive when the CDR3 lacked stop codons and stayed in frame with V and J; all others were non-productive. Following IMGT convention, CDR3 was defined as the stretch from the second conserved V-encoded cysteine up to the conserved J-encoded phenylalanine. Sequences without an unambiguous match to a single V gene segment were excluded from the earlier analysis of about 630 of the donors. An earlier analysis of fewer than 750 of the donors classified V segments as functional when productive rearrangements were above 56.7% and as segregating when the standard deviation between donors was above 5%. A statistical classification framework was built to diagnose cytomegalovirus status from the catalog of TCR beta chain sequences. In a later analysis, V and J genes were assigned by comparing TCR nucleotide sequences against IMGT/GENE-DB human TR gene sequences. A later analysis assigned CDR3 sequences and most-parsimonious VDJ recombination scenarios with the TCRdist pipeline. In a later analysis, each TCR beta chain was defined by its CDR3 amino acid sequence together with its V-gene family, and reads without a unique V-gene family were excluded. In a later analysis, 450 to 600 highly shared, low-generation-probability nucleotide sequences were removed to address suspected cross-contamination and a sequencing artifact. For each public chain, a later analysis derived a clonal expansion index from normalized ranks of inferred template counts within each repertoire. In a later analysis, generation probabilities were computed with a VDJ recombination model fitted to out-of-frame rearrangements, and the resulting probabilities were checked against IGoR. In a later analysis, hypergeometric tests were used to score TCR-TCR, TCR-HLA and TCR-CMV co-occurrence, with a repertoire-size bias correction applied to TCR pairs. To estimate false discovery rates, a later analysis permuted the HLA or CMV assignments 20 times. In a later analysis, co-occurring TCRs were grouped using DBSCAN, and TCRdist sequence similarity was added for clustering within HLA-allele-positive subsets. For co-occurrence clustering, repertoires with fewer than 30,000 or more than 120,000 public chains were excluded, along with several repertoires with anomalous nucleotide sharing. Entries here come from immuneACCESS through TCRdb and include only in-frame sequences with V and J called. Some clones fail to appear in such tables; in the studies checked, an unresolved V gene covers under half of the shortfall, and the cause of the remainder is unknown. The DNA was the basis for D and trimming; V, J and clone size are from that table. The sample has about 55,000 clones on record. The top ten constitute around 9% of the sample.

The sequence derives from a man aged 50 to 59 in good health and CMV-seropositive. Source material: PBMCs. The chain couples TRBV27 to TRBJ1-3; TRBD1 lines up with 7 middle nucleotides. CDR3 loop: CASRQTGGNTIYF. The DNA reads TGTGCCAGCAGACAGACAGGGGGAAACACCATATATTTT.